This T cell receptor (beta chain) comes out of a study of shared clonotypes between healthy human individuals. Sequenced by immunoSEQ multiplex PCR; TCRdb stores in-frame clones only, minus some. The data contain over a million clones, around 76% of them singletons. Sequenced sample: memory CD4+ T cells sorted from blood. Subset noted: CD45RA-negative fraction. The clonotype comes from a young man in good health.

CDR3 region: CASSWEGETQYF. The CDR3 DNA sequence: TGTGCCAGCAGTTGGGAGGGAGAGACCCAGTACTTC. The chain links TRBV6-1 to TRBJ2-5, with TRBD2 matching 7 bases. The CDR3 totals 12 residues. Germline V gives CDR1 MNHNS, CDR2 SASEGT. J gave up 4 bases and V 5 bases, and 1 base lay outside the gene matches.